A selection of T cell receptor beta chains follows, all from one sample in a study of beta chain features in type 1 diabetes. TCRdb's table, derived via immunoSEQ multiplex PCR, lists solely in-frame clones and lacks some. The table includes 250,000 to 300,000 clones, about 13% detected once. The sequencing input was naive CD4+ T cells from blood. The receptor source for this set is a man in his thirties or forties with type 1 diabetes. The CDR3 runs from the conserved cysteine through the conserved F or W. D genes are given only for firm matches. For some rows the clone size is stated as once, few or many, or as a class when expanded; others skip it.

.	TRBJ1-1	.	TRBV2	CASSEDSLRRGAFF	TGTGCCAGCAGTGAAGACTCCTTACGGCGGGGAGCTTTCTTT
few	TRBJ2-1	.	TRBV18	CASSVLGISSYNEQFF	TGTGCCAGCTCTGTTCTAGGTATAAGCTCCTACAATGAGCAGTTCTTC
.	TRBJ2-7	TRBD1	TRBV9	CASSGRTGGYEQYF	TGTGCCAGCAGCGGACGGACAGGGGGCTACGAGCAGTACTTC
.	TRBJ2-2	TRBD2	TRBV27	CASRLAGGPGELFF	TGTGCCTCCCGACTAGCGGGAGGGCCCGGGGAGCTGTTTTTT
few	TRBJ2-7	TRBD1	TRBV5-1	CASSATGVHYEQYF	TGCGCCAGCAGCGCAACAGGGGTTCATTACGAGCAGTACTTC
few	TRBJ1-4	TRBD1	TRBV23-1	CASSPDVGTEDNAEVKLFF	TGCGCCAGCAGTCCAGATGTGGGGACAGAGGACAACGCGGAGGTGAAACTGTTTTTT
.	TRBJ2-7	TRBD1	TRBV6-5	CASSSPGTGAYEQYF	TGTGCCAGCTCCTCTCCCGGGACAGGGGCCTACGAGCAGTACTTC
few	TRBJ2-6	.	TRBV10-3	CAITGTGQSSGANVLTF	TGTGCCATCACCGGAACAGGACAAAGCTCTGGGGCCAACGTCCTGACTTTC
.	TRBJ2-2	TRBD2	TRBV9	CASSVVVTSIPGELFF	TGTGCCAGCAGCGTAGTAGTGACTAGCATCCCCGGGGAGCTGTTTTTT
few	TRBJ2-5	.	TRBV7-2	CASSPRGSQETQYF	TGTGCCAGCAGCCCTCGGGGTTCACAAGAGACCCAGTACTTC
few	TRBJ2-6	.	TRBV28	CASSFQGSGANVLTF	TGTGCCAGCAGTTTCCAGGGATCTGGGGCCAACGTCCTGACTTTC
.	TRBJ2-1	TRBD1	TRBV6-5	CASSSGGQGYNEQFF	TGTGCCAGCAGTTCCGGGGGACAGGGGTACAATGAGCAGTTCTTC
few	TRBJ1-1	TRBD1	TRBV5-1	CASRQGDTEAFF	TGCGCCAGCAGACAGGGGGACACTGAAGCTTTCTTT
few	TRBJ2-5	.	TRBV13	CASSFSGMGTQYF	TGTGCCAGCAGCTTTAGCGGAATGGGGACCCAGTACTTC
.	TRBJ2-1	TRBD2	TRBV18	CASSRRGTYNEQFF	TGTGCCAGCTCAAGGCGGGGGACCTACAATGAGCAGTTCTTC
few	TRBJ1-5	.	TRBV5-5	CASSLTVGNQPQHF	TGTGCCAGCAGCTTGACAGTAGGTAATCAGCCCCAGCATTTT
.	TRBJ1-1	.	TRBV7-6	CASSSGLKNTEAFF	TGTGCCAGCAGCTCAGGCCTGAAGAACACTGAAGCTTTCTTT
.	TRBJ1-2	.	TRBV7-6	CAISTGLLYGYTF	TGTGCCATCTCCACAGGTCTTCTTTATGGCTACACCTTC
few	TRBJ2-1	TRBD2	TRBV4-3	CASSQEKGREGLGNEQFF	TGCGCCAGCAGCCAAGAAAAGGGGCGGGAGGGCCTAGGAAATGAGCAGTTCTTC
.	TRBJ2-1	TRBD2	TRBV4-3	CASSRLAGDDSYNEQFF	TGCGCCAGCAGCCGACTAGCGGGAGATGATTCCTACAATGAGCAGTTCTTC
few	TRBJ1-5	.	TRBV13	CASSSLNQPQHF	TGTGCCAGCAGCTCACTTAATCAGCCCCAGCATTTT
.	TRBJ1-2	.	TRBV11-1	CASSSRNGYTF	TGTGCCAGCAGCTCCAGGAATGGCTACACCTTC
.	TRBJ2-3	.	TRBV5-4	CASSLWLARKTDTQYF	TGTGCCAGCAGCTTGTGGCTAGCGAGGAAAACAGATACGCAGTATTTT
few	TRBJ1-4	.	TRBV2	CASSDREGKLFF	TGTGCCAGCAGTGACAGGGAGGGGAAACTGTTTTTT
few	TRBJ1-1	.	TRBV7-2	CASSFGPGDTEAFF	TGTGCCAGCAGCTTTGGACCCGGGGACACTGAAGCTTTCTTT
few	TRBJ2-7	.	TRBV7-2	CASSRTQRVGHEQYF	TGTGCCAGCAGCCGCACCCAGCGGGTCGGGCACGAGCAGTACTTC
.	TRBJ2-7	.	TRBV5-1	CASSLDIRTYEQYF	TGCGCCAGCAGCTTAGACATTCGTACCTACGAGCAGTACTTC
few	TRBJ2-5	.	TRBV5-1	CASSRGTAQETQYF	TGCGCCAGCAGCCGCGGGACAGCTCAAGAGACCCAGTACTTC
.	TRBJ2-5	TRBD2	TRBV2	CASSVGLGVETQYF	TGTGCCAGCAGTGTGGGACTAGGAGTAGAGACCCAGTACTTC
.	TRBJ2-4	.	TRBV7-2	CASSPVQGRRKNIQYF	TGTGCCAGCAGCCCGGTACAGGGACGTCGCAAAAACATTCAGTACTTC
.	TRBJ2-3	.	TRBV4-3	CASSQDRAVSTDTQYF	TGCGCCAGCAGCCAAGATCGAGCGGTTAGCACAGATACGCAGTATTTT
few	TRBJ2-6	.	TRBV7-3	CASSLMGRSGANVLTF	TGTGCCAGCAGCTTAATGGGGCGCTCTGGGGCCAACGTCCTGACTTTC
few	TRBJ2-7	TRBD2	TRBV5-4	CASRPGTSGRISYEQYF	TGTGCCAGCAGGCCCGGGACTAGCGGGAGAATCTCCTACGAGCAGTACTTC
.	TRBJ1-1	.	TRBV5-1	CASSLEPPNTEAFF	TGCGCCAGCAGCTTGGAGCCTCCGAACACTGAAGCTTTCTTT
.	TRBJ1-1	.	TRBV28	CASSLGGRAFF	TGTGCCAGCAGCCTAGGAGGGAGAGCTTTCTTT
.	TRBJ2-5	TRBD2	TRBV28	CASSDAERGQETQYF	TGTGCCAGCAGTGACGCGGAGCGGGGCCAAGAGACCCAGTACTTC
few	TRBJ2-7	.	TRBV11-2	CASSFSRLGRTYEQYF	TGTGCCAGCAGCTTTAGTCGACTAGGGCGAACCTACGAGCAGTACTTC
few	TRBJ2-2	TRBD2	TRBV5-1	CASSSGLASGELFF	TGCGCCAGCAGCTCGGGACTAGCTTCCGGGGAGCTGTTTTTT
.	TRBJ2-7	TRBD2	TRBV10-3	CAISGSGSTYEQYF	TGTGCCATCAGTGGGAGCGGGAGTACCTACGAGCAGTACTTC
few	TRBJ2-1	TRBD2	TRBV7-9	CASSLRSGRTYNEQFF	TGTGCCAGCAGCTTACGAAGCGGGAGGACCTACAATGAGCAGTTCTTC
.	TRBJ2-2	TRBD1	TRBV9	CASSVEETGAGGELFF	TGTGCCAGCAGCGTAGAAGAGACAGGGGCCGGCGGGGAGCTGTTTTTT
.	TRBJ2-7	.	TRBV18	CASSPRIATYEQYF	TGTGCCAGCTCACCACGGATAGCAACCTACGAGCAGTACTTC
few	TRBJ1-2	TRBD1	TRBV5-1	CASSLGQGIGYGYTF	TGCGCCAGCAGCCTCGGACAGGGGATAGGCTATGGCTACACCTTC
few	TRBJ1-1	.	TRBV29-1	CSVETFEAFF	TGCAGCGTTGAAACTTTTGAAGCTTTCTTT
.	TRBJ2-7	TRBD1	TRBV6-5	CASSPAPGRGKYF	TGTGCCAGCAGTCCAGCCCCAGGCAGGGGGAAGTACTTC
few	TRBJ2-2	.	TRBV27	CASSLEGAGELFF	TGTGCCAGCAGTTTGGAAGGGGCCGGGGAGCTGTTTTTT
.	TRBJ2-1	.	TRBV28	CASKERSPYNEQFF	TGTGCCAGCAAAGAGCGGAGCCCCTACAATGAGCAGTTCTTC
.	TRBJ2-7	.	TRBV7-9	CASSSGGSSKRYF	TGTGCCAGCAGCTCAGGAGGAAGCTCCAAGCGGTACTTC